What follows are 17 T cell receptor beta chains derived from one specimen sequenced in a study of blood T cell repertoires in COVID-19. Using immunoSEQ multiplex PCR, the repertoire was profiled, and TCRdb retains in-frame clones only, with some absent. The data show around 300,000 clones, approximately 91% seen once. Material: PBMCs or T cells enriched from blood (not recorded which). These receptors were collected from a woman in her 40s who had recovered from COVID-19.

This clone was counted between two and nine times. The rearrangement uses TRBV4-1 and TRBJ1-1; D uncertain. This CDR3 spans 15 amino acids. Trimming took 3 bases from V and 3 from J, leaving 14 bases between them. The germline V gene has CDR1 MGHRA and CDR2 YSYEKL. The CDR3 DNA reads as TGCGCCAGCAGCCATCCGGGGAGGGCGGACACTGAAGCTTTCTTT. It encodes CASSHPGRADTEAFF.

CDR3 bases: TGTGCCAGCACCATCAGTGGAAACACCATATATTTT. This encodes CASTISGNTIYF. This chain links TRBV7-9 with TRBJ1-3; the D is unclear. Germline values: CDR1 SEHNR, CDR2 FQNEAQ (reference sequence). V lost 7 bases and J 3 bases, leaving 7 bases between the germline ends. CDR3 length: 12 amino acids. The full variable domain, completed using reference TRBV7-9 and TRBJ1-3, is DTGVSQNPRHKITKRGQNVTFRCDPISEHNRLYWYRQTLGQGPEFLTYFQNEAQLEKSRLLSDRFSAERPKGSFSTLEIQRTEQGDSAMYLCASTISGNTIYFGEGSWLTVV.

CDR3 residues: CASGSRGRGPDGNEQFF. CDR3 DNA sequence: TGTGCTAGTGGTTCCCGAGGGCGGGGGCCGGATGGGAATGAGCAGTTCTTC. The chain links TRBV12-5 to TRBJ2-1; perhaps TRBD2 as D (7 bases). The V and J ends lost 4 bases and 7 bases respectively, with 23 bases between them. The CDR3 has 17 amino acids. The germline gives CDR1 LGHNT, CDR2 FRNRAP.

This sequence joins TRBV19 and TRBJ1-1; a weak D match, TRBD1 (6 bases). The CDR3 length is 15 residues. Trimming shortened V by 5 bases and J by 1 base, and 14 bases separated the two germline ends. The germline CDR1 and CDR2 sequences are LNHDA and SQIVND (reference sequence). The CDR3, as DNA: TGTGCCAGTAGTCCCCGGACAGTCACGAACACTGAAGCTTTCTTT. It is translated as CASSPRTVTNTEAFF.

This rearrangement joins TRBV3-1 (or the pseudogene TRBV3-2) to TRBJ2-3; maybe TRBD1 (5 bases). Deletions cut 2 bases from V and 2 bases from J, with 8 bases between. The germline gives CDR1 LGHDT, CDR2 YNNKEL (reference sequence). The CDR3 is 14 residues long. The CDR3 is CASSQQGITDTQYF. The CDR3 DNA sequence: TGTGCCAGCAGCCAACAGGGTATCACAGATACGCAGTATTTT.

V and J are TRBV5-1 and TRBJ1-2, with TRBD1 identical over 10 bases. Germline V gene sequence: CDR1 SGHRS, CDR2 YFSETQ. This CDR3 has 14 residues. V shed 3 bases and J 9 bases; nucleotides not matched to a gene: 8. The CDR3: CASSSGTGDRSYTF. CDR3 DNA: TGCGCCAGCAGCTCCGGGACAGGGGATAGAAGCTACACCTTC.

This clone has just one count. The CDR3 DNA follows: TGTGCCAGCAGCTTAGCCGGGGGGACACAGAACCCCCAGCATTTT. This sequence encodes CASSLAGGTQNPQHF. The chain recombines TRBV7-2 with TRBJ1-5; the D gene is possibly TRBD1 (6 bases). CDR3 length equals 15 residues. Germline V gene data show CDR1 as SGHTA and CDR2 as FQGNSA. Trimming removed 0 bases from V and 10 bases from J, with 16 bases in between.

The sample holds a few counts of this clone. The chain links TRBV20-1 to TRBJ1-1; 7 bases match TRBD1. J gave up 2 bases and V 3 bases, and 6 bases lay outside the gene matches. The CDR3 is made up of 14 amino acids. CDR1 and CDR2 from the germline V gene are DFQATT and SNEGSKA (reference sequence). The DNA for the CDR3 is TGCAGTGCTAGTTCAAACAGGGGAAACACTGAAGCTTTCTTT. It translates to CSASSNRGNTEAFF.

The gene calls are TRBV25-1 and TRBJ2-3; 8 bases are shared with TRBD2. The V and J ends lost 7 bases and 5 bases, in that order; junction bases with no gene match: 11. The length of the CDR3 is 15 residues. Germline V CDR1 and CDR2: MGHDK, SYGVNS. In DNA, the CDR3 is TGTGCCAGCACCTCCGGGGGGGCGAGGGGAGATACGCAGTATTTT. Protein product: CASTSGGARGDTQYF. The whole variable domain, remainder taken from reference TRBV25-1 and TRBJ2-3, is EADIYQTPRYLVIGTGKKITLECSQTMGHDKMYWYQQDPGMELHLIHYSYGVNSTEKGDLSSESTVSRIRTEHFPLTLESARPSHTSQYLCASTSGGARGDTQYFGPGTRLTVL.

The chain recombines TRBV11-1 with TRBJ2-2; 7 bases agree with TRBD2. Germline trimming cut 5 bases from V and 0 bases from J; bases unmatched to any gene: 6. The CDR3 is 16 amino acids. CDR1 SGHAT and CDR2 FQDESV come from the germline V gene (reference sequence). CDR3 region: CASSGAGLANTGELFF. In DNA form, the CDR3 reads TGTGCCAGCAGCGGAGCCGGACTAGCGAACACCGGGGAGCTGTTTTTT.

This sequence joins TRBV6-1 and TRBJ2-7, with 9 positions matching TRBD1. J lost 6 bases, V lost 4 bases, and 16 bases had no gene match. Germline values: CDR1 MNHNS, CDR2 SASEGT. CDR3 length: 17 amino acids. CDR3 DNA sequence: TGTGCCAGCAGTGGAGGGCCGCGGACAGGGGCCGGAGGCGAGCAGTACTTC. Encoded protein: CASSGGPRTGAGGEQYF.

This rearrangement joins TRBV19 to TRBJ1-4; no clear D gene. The CDR3 runs 16 residues. Trimming left V 3 bases short and J 8 bases short, with 19 bases between. Germline assignment: CDR1 LNHDA and CDR2 SQIVND (reference sequence). CDR3 in amino acids: CASSMFFQVPPEKLFF. The CDR3 nucleotides are TGTGCCAGTAGTATGTTCTTCCAGGTACCGCCGGAAAAACTGTTTTTT.

The chain joins TRBV30 to TRBJ2-5; no reliable D call. This CDR3 contains 15 residues. CDR1 and CDR2 from the germline V gene are GTSNPN and SVGIG (reference sequence). V lost 4 bases, J lost 0 bases, and 15 bases lay in between. The CDR3 sequence is CAWKPPARYQETQYF. In DNA, the CDR3 is TGTGCCTGGAAACCCCCCGCTAGGTACCAAGAGACCCAGTACTTC.

This sequence joins TRBV7-6 and TRBJ1-1; 9 positions match TRBD1. This CDR3 region has 15 residues. The ends lost 3 bases at V and 6 bases at J; junction bases unmatched: 8. Germline assignment: CDR1 SGHVS and CDR2 FNYEAQ. In nucleotides, the CDR3 is TGTGCCAGCAGCTTGGCCGGACAGGGGAGGGCTGAAGCTTTCTTT. Amino acids: CASSLAGQGRAEAFF.

This clone was counted a single time. The CDR3 loop reads CAWSMDRGAFF. CDR3 nucleotide sequence: TGTGCCTGGAGTATGGACAGGGGAGCTTTCTTT. This chain connects TRBV30 to TRBJ1-1; the match to TRBD1 covers 9 bases. V dropped 2 bases and J dropped 10; count of bases not matched to a gene: 2. CDR3 length: 11 residues. Germline values: CDR1 GTSNPN, CDR2 SVGIG (reference sequence). Looking up the rest from reference TRBV30 and TRBJ1-1 gives the full variable domain: SQTIHQWPATLVQPVGSPLSLECTVEGTSNPNLYWYRQAAGRGLQLLFYSVGIGQISSEVPQNLSASRPQDRQFILSSKKLLLSDSGFYLCAWSMDRGAFFGQGTRLTVV.

The rearrangement joins TRBV5-1 to TRBJ2-1; 7 bases align to TRBD2. With 7 bases clipped from V and 3 bases from J, the junction kept 4 bases outside the gene matches. The germline V gene has CDR1 SGHRS and CDR2 YFSETQ. This CDR3 is built from 13 residues. The CDR3 region has the DNA TGCGCCAGCGGAGCGGGGAGCTACAATGAGCAGTTCTTC. It is translated as CASGAGSYNEQFF.

The gene calls are TRBV9 and TRBJ1-1, with D possibly TRBD1 on 6 matching bases. CDR3 length: 14 residues. Germline V gene lookup returns CDR1 SGDLS and CDR2 YYNGEE. Deletions cut 4 bases from V and 2 bases from J, with 12 bases between. The CDR3 bases are TGTGCCAGCAGCCCCACGGGACAAAACACTGAAGCTTTCTTT. As protein: CASSPTGQNTEAFF.